Presented here are 4 T cell receptor beta chains from one specimen sequenced in a study of cytomegalovirus exposure and HLA in healthy donors (dated 2017 in TCRdb). Libraries were prepared through the immunoSEQ multiplex PCR assay. Here the immuneACCESS table is served through TCRdb, limited to in-frame sequences with V and J called. Missing clones are a known gap in these copies; in checked studies unresolved V genes cover under half, and the rest lacks a known reason. The sample yields about 360,000 clones; 80% to 90% were counted once. The ten largest account for 0.83% of the sample. Sequenced sample: PBMCs. The source of these receptors is a woman aged 18-29 years in good health and CMV-seronegative.

The chain recombines TRBV5-4 with TRBJ1-1; maybe TRBD1 (5 bases). V lost 2 bases and J lost 3, with 11 bases in between. Germline V gene lookup returns CDR1 SGHNT and CDR2 YYREEE (reference sequence). This CDR3 contains 14 residues. CDR3 region: CASSFAGIHTEAFF. The CDR3 DNA follows: TGTGCCAGCAGCTTTGCAGGGATCCACACTGAAGCTTTCTTT.

The CDR3 DNA follows: TGTGCCAGCAGCTTGGCCTTGGGGGGAGGCACTGAAGCTTTCTTT. Protein: CASSLALGGGTEAFF. The chain has TRBV5-4 and TRBJ1-1, with a weak D call TRBD1 (5 bases). The CDR3 totals 15 residues. V was shortened by 0 bases and J by 4 bases, with 13 bases between the two germline ends. Germline CDR1 reads SGHNT; CDR2 reads YYREEE (reference sequence).

This chain connects TRBV6-1 to TRBJ2-3; 13 positions match TRBD2. Germline-derived CDR1 and CDR2 are MNHNS and SASEGT. Unmatched junction bases numbered 9, after V lost 2 bases and J lost 1 base. CDR3 length equals 19 residues. The CDR3 loop is CASSEWGLAGPRGTDTQYF. CDR3 nucleotides: TGTGCCAGCAGTGAATGGGGACTAGCGGGACCACGTGGCACAGATACGCAGTATTTT.

The chain employs TRBV7-9 and TRBJ1-2; 9 nucleotides align to TRBD1. Looked up from germline, CDR1 is SEHNR and CDR2 is FQNEAQ (reference sequence). Trimming took 3 bases from V and 3 from J; bases not matched to a gene: 2. The CDR3 spans 14 residues. The CDR3 nucleotides read TGTGCCAGCAGCTTGACAGGGGGAGACTATGGCTACACCTTC. Translating gives CASSLTGGDYGYTF.